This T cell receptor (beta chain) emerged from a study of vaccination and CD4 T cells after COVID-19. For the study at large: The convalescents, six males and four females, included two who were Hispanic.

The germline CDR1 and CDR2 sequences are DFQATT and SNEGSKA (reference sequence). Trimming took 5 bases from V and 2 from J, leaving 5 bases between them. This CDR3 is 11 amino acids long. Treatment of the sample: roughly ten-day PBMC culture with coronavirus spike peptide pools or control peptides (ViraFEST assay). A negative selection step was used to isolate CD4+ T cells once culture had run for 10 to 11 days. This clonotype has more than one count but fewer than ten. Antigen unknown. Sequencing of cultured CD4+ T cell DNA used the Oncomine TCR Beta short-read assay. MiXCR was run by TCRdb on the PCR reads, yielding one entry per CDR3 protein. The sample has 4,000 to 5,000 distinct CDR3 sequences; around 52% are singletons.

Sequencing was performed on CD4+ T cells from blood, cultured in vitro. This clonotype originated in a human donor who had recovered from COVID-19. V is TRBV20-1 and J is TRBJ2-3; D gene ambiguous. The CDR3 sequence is CSAGDTDTQYF. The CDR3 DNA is TGCAGTGCTGGCGACACAGATACGCAGTATTTT.